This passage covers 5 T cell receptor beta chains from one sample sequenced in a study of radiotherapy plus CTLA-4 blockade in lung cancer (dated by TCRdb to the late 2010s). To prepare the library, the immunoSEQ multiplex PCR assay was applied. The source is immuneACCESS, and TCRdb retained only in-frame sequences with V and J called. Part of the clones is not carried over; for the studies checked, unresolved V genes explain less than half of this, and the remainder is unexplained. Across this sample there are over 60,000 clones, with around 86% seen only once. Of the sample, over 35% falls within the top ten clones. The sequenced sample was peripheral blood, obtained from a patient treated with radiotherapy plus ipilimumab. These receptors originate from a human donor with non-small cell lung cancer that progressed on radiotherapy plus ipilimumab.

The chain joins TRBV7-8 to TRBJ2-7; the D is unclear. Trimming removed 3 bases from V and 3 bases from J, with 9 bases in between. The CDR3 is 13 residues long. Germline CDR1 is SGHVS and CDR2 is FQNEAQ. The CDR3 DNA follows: TGTGCCAGCAGCTTGGGTAGTGACTACGAGCAGTACTTC. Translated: CASSLGSDYEQYF.

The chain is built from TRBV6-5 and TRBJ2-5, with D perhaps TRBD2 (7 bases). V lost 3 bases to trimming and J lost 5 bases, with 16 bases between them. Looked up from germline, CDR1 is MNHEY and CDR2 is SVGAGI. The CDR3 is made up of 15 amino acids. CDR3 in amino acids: CASSYSRGGRETQYF. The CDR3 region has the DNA TGTGCCAGCAGTTATTCGAGGGGGGGTCGTGAGACCCAGTACTTC.

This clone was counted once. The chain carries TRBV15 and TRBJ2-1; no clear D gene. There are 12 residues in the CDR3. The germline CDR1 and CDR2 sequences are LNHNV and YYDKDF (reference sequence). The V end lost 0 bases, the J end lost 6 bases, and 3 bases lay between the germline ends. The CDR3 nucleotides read TGTGCCACCAGCAGAGAGGGCAATGAGCAGTTCTTC. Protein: CATSREGNEQFF.

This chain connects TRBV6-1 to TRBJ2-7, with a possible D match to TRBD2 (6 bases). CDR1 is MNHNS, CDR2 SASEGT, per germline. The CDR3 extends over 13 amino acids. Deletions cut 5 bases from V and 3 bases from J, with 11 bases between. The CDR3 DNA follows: TGTGCCAGCAGTCCCCGGGACTTCTACGAGCAGTACGTC. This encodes CASSPRDFYEQYV.

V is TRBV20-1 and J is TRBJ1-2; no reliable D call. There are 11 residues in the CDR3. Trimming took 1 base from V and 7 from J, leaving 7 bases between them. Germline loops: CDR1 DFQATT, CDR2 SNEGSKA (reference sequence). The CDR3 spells CSARVKFGYTF. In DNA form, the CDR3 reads TGCAGTGCTAGAGTGAAGTTTGGCTACACCTTC.